Described below is a single T cell receptor (beta chain) sequence and its context. Its antigen remains unidentified. V was trimmed by 4 bases and J by 5 bases, leaving 16 bases between them. Germline V CDR1 and CDR2: SGHTS, YDEGEE. The CDR3 is 15 amino acids. This record belongs to a study of cytomegalovirus exposure and HLA in healthy donors. PCR amplification relied on 60 Vbeta primers (plus 13 Jbeta primers). TCRdb's copy holds only in-frame clones and misses some; the assay was immunoSEQ multiplex PCR. Here the sample spans 100,000 to 140,000 clones, 77% being singletons. Whole-study findings and limits: Earlier results showed most TCR beta V segments being productive about 87% or about 30% of the time. Cytomegalovirus-associated TCR beta chains were listed, numbering 164. In vitro work confirmed that a few CMV-associated chains recognize CMV antigens.

Material for sequencing was PBMCs. This receptor was taken from a male donor in good health and CMV-seronegative. The J gene is TRBJ1-5, the V gene TRBV5-8; possibly TRBD1 for D (5 bases). CDR3 loop: CASSPGAVWDQPQHF. As DNA, the CDR3 is TGTGCCAGCAGCCCTGGGGCTGTCTGGGATCAGCCCCAGCATTTT.